This T cell receptor (beta chain) was recorded in a study of T cells in Graves' hyperthyroidism and ophthalmopathy. Amplification of TCR beta CDR3 regions was performed using RNA transcripts as template. A first-round RT-PCR of the TCR CDR3 used the HTBI primer set. One entry per CDR3 protein results from TCRdb running MiXCR on the multiplex PCR reads. The table lists 96,000 or so distinct CDR3 sequences, approximately 56% of them singletons. CDR3 size: 19 residues. Trimming left V 5 bases short and J 1 base short, with 26 bases between. Germline V gene data show CDR1 as DFQATT and CDR2 as SNEGSKA (reference sequence). Stability of Graves' hyperthyroidism was defined as absent ophthalmopathy progression within 18 months. Each diagnosis was grounded in clinical symptoms, serum thyroxine and TRAb, thyroid ultrasound, and orbital computed tomography.

Sequencing was performed on blood. The chain couples TRBV20-1 to TRBJ1-4; no clear D gene. This TCR came from a woman between 40 and 50 years old with Graves' hyperthyroidism. The CDR3 reads CSAALAGGPLGETNEKLFF. CDR3 in DNA: TGCAGTGCTGCACTAGCGGGAGGGCCCCTGGGCGAAACTAATGAAAAACTGTTTTTT.